One sample yielded the 13 T cell receptor beta chains listed below, sequenced in a study of blood T cell repertoires in COVID-19. Measured with immunoSEQ multiplex PCR; TCRdb has only the in-frame clones, and not every one. This table has under 450,000 clones, about 89% appearing once. The sequenced sample was peripheral blood. The receptors were gathered from a woman aged 40 to 50 with COVID-19, enrolled during active disease.

The J gene is TRBJ2-3, the V gene TRBV24-1; TRBD2 matches at 7 bases. Germline-derived CDR1 and CDR2 are KGHDR and SFDVKD. Trimming took 9 bases from V and 0 from J; bases not matched to a gene: 5. This CDR3 has 14 residues. CDR3 residues: CATGEGSSTDTQYF. CDR3 in DNA: TGTGCCACCGGGGAGGGATCTAGCACAGATACGCAGTATTTT.

This clone was observed a handful of times. The V call is TRBV7-9, the J call TRBJ2-7, with TRBD2 as a possible D gene (6 bases). Germline lookup yields CDR1 SEHNR and CDR2 FQNEAQ (reference sequence). The ends were cut back, 1 base at V and 2 bases at J, with 9 bases in the middle. The CDR3 runs 14 residues. CDR3 DNA: TGTGCCAGCAGCTTAGGGGGGGTCACCTACGAGCAGTACTTC. Translation: CASSLGGVTYEQYF.

The chain couples TRBV6-2 or TRBV6-3 to TRBJ2-5, with D possibly TRBD2 on 6 matching bases. CDR3 length: 15 residues. The germline V and J ends were trimmed by 2 bases and 1 base, with 11 bases remaining between them. Germline V gives CDR1 MNHEY, CDR2 SVGEGT. CDR3 sequence (DNA): TGTGCCAGCAGTTACCGAAGGGACTTCCAAGAGACCCAGTACTTC. This codes for CASSYRRDFQETQYF.

This chain connects TRBV18 to TRBJ2-7; D may be TRBD1 (6 bases). The germline V gene encodes CDR1 KGHSH and CDR2 LQKENI. Trimming took 5 bases from V and 5 from J, leaving 19 bases between them. The CDR3 is 15 residues long. The CDR3 reads CASSFGQQVLDEQYF. The CDR3 nucleotides read TGTGCCAGCTCATTTGGACAGCAGGTCCTAGACGAGCAGTACTTC.

The V gene is TRBV9, the J gene TRBJ2-1, with a weak D call TRBD2 (7 bases). V was cut by 0 bases and J by 5 bases, with 12 bases left in between. This CDR3 spans 15 amino acids. In germline, CDR1 is SGDLS, CDR2 YYNGEE. The CDR3 DNA is TGTGCCAGCAGCGTAGTTTCGGGGGGCCACAATGAGCAGTTCTTC. Translated, it gives CASSVVSGGHNEQFF.

J is TRBJ1-6 and V is TRBV30; D perhaps matches TRBD1 (6 bases). Germline V gives CDR1 GTSNPN, CDR2 SVGIG (reference sequence). CDR3 length equals 12 residues. V shed 4 bases and J shed 8 bases, with 9 bases lying between them. The CDR3 nucleotides read TGTGCCTGGACTCAGGGGTATTCACCCCTCCACTTT. Translation gives CAWTQGYSPLHF.

This chain joins TRBV18 and TRBJ1-1; D may be TRBD1 (5 bases). Trimming removed 6 bases at V and 3 bases at J, with 17 bases between. Germline CDR1 is KGHSH and CDR2 is LQKENI. The CDR3 extends over 15 amino acids. The chain's CDR3 is CASSSTWQGDTEAFF. CDR3 DNA: TGTGCCAGCTCTAGTACATGGCAGGGTGACACTGAAGCTTTCTTT.

The chain is built from TRBV18 and TRBJ1-1; D remains ambiguous. V was clipped by 2 bases and J by 5 bases, with 21 bases between them. Germline V lookup: CDR1 KGHSH, CDR2 LQKENI. The CDR3 is 17 residues long. In DNA, the CDR3 is TGTGCCAGCTCACCATCACGTAGCGGCCAGCTGGGGACTGAAGCTTTCTTT. It encodes CASSPSRSGQLGTEAFF.

V gene TRBV18 combines with J gene TRBJ2-7; TRBD2 is a possible D gene (5 bases). CDR1 is KGHSH, CDR2 LQKENI, per germline. Trimming removed 0 bases at V and 7 bases at J, with 7 bases between. The CDR3 totals 12 residues. The CDR3 sequence: CASSPPTGEQYF. CDR3 bases: TGTGCCAGCTCACCACCGACGGGAGAGCAGTACTTC.

V usage is TRBV24-1 and J usage is TRBJ2-5; perhaps TRBD2 as D (6 bases). Germline-derived CDR1 and CDR2 are KGHDR and SFDVKD. The CDR3 runs 15 residues. Trimming took off 0 bases at V and 5 bases at J, with 12 bases between the two ends. CDR3 in amino acids: CATSDLRRAGETQYF. Written as DNA, the CDR3 is TGTGCCACCAGTGATTTGCGGCGGGCGGGGGAGACCCAGTACTTC.

The chain recombines TRBV5-1 with TRBJ1-1; possibly TRBD1 for D (6 bases). The ends were cut back, 5 bases at V and 3 bases at J, with 11 bases in the middle. The CDR3 totals 13 residues. Per germline, CDR1 SGHRS and CDR2 YFSETQ. DNA for the CDR3: TGCGCCAGCAGACAGGGTGGGTACACTGAAGCTTTCTTT. Its protein is CASRQGGYTEAFF.

The chain has TRBV5-8 and TRBJ2-3; TRBD2 might be the D (5 bases). V was clipped by 0 bases and J by 3 bases, with 8 bases between them. The germline CDR1 and CDR2 sequences are SGHTS and YDEGEE. The CDR3 has 14 residues. CDR3 in amino acids: CASSLDLATDTQYF. CDR3 DNA sequence: TGTGCCAGCAGCTTGGACCTAGCAACAGATACGCAGTATTTT.

This chain joins TRBV28 and TRBJ1-5, with 9 bases that match TRBD1. Germline V gene data show CDR1 as MDHEN and CDR2 as SYDVKM. The CDR3 spans 15 residues. The ends lost 6 bases at V and 1 base at J; junction bases unmatched: 4. The CDR3 DNA sequence: TGTGCCAGCAGGATACAGGGGGCCAGCAATCAGCCCCAGCATTTT. It translates to CASRIQGASNQPQHF.